These T cell receptor beta chains were read from a single sample in a study of T cell changes during pregnancy in multiple sclerosis. Measured with immunoSEQ multiplex PCR; TCRdb has only the in-frame clones, and not every one. This repertoire shows around 39,000 clones, about 90% found once; its top ten account for about 1.1%. The sequencing used CD4+ T cells from peripheral blood mononuclear cells, collected before pregnancy. All receptors derive from a female donor with multiple sclerosis, enrolled in a pregnancy study. CDR3s include the opening cysteine and the closing phenylalanine or tryptophan. The order of the fields is clone size, V gene, D gene, J gene, CDR3 DNA, CDR3 protein. The D gene is left open where the match is weak. Clone size, where shown, is once, few, many, or a class for clones that have expanded.

clone_size: .
v_call: TRBV19
d_call: TRBD2
j_call: TRBJ2-3
cdr3_nt: TGTGCCAGTAGTATGGGACTAGCAGTCTTTCGCACAGATACGCAGTATTTT
cdr3_aa: CASSMGLAVFRTDTQYF

clone_size: few
v_call: TRBV7-3
d_call: .
j_call: TRBJ2-3
cdr3_nt: TGTGCCAGCAGCTTAACCCCGACTAGTGGAGATACGCAGTATTTT
cdr3_aa: CASSLTPTSGDTQYF

clone_size: few
v_call: TRBV6-5
d_call: .
j_call: TRBJ1-3
cdr3_nt: TGTGCCAGCAGATCCGGACGGGGCTCTGGAAACACCATATATTTT
cdr3_aa: CASRSGRGSGNTIYF

clone_size: .
v_call: TRBV7-2
d_call: TRBD2
j_call: TRBJ2-5
cdr3_nt: TGTGCCAGCAGATTTACTAGCGGAGAAGAGACCCAGTACTTC
cdr3_aa: CASRFTSGEETQYF

clone_size: .
v_call: TRBV9
d_call: .
j_call: TRBJ2-1
cdr3_nt: TGTGCCAGCAGCCGCAGGGCCGACAATGAGCAGTTCTTC
cdr3_aa: CASSRRADNEQFF

clone_size: .
v_call: TRBV10-1
d_call: TRBD2
j_call: TRBJ2-1
cdr3_nt: TGCGCCAGCAGTGACACCGGGACTAGCGGGAGGGACGAGCAGTTCTTC
cdr3_aa: CASSDTGTSGRDEQFF

clone_size: .
v_call: TRBV18
d_call: TRBD1
j_call: TRBJ1-1
cdr3_nt: TGTGCCAGCTCACCGCCAGGGGGCGGGGGAGGCGAAGCTTTCTTT
cdr3_aa: CASSPPGGGGGEAFF

clone_size: once
v_call: TRBV28
d_call: .
j_call: TRBJ1-3
cdr3_nt: TGTGCCAGCAGTTCCCTCGGGGGGCCTCCTGGAAACACCATATATTTT
cdr3_aa: CASSSLGGPPGNTIYF

clone_size: .
v_call: TRBV7-9
d_call: TRBD2
j_call: TRBJ2-3
cdr3_nt: TGTGCCAGCAGCACACGAGCGGGAGCTAGCACAGATACGCAGTATTTT
cdr3_aa: CASSTRAGASTDTQYF

clone_size: .
v_call: TRBV28
d_call: TRBD1
j_call: TRBJ1-3
cdr3_nt: TGTCAAACGAGGGGGCAAGGAAACACCATATATTTT
cdr3_aa: CQTRGQGNTIYF

clone_size: .
v_call: TRBV11-2
d_call: TRBD1
j_call: TRBJ1-1
cdr3_nt: TGTGCCAGCAGCCTCCGCGGGACAGCGAACACTGAAGCTTTCTTT
cdr3_aa: CASSLRGTANTEAFF

clone_size: .
v_call: TRBV18
d_call: TRBD2
j_call: TRBJ2-2
cdr3_nt: TGTGCCAGCTCAGAGCGGGAGGAAACCGGGGAGCTGTTTTTT
cdr3_aa: CASSEREETGELFF

clone_size: .
v_call: TRBV9
d_call: .
j_call: TRBJ2-1
cdr3_nt: TGTGCCAGCAGCGTAGTTGGCAGGGGCTCCTCGAATGAGCAGTTCTTC
cdr3_aa: CASSVVGRGSSNEQFF

clone_size: .
v_call: TRBV7-9
d_call: TRBD1
j_call: TRBJ2-1
cdr3_nt: TGTGCCAGCAGCTTAGCGCTGGGACAGAACTACAATGAGCAGTTCTTC
cdr3_aa: CASSLALGQNYNEQFF

clone_size: few
v_call: TRBV5-1
d_call: .
j_call: TRBJ2-3
cdr3_nt: TGCGCCAGTAATGAATCCGGGGAGTACACAGATACGCAGTATTTT
cdr3_aa: CASNESGEYTDTQYF

clone_size: .
v_call: TRBV19
d_call: TRBD2
j_call: TRBJ2-6
cdr3_nt: TGTGCCAGTGGGTTGGGGGGGGTCACTTGGGCCAACGTCCTGACTTTC
cdr3_aa: CASGLGGVTWANVLTF

clone_size: .
v_call: TRBV7-3
d_call: .
j_call: TRBJ1-1
cdr3_nt: TGTGCCAGCAGCTTTGAGCACGGCAGGGCCACTGAAGCTTTCTTT
cdr3_aa: CASSFEHGRATEAFF

clone_size: .
v_call: TRBV2
d_call: .
j_call: TRBJ1-2
cdr3_nt: TGTGCCAGCAGTGTCAGGGGCGAATTCTCCGGCTACACCTTC
cdr3_aa: CASSVRGEFSGYTF

clone_size: .
v_call: TRBV11-2
d_call: .
j_call: TRBJ1-5
cdr3_nt: TGTGCCAGCAGCCTCGAACAGGGTTATCAGCCCCAGCATTTT
cdr3_aa: CASSLEQGYQPQHF

clone_size: .
v_call: TRBV4-2
d_call: TRBD2
j_call: TRBJ2-2
cdr3_nt: TGTGCCAGCAGCCCTGCTGCGGGAGCGGGCGGGGAGCTGTTTTTT
cdr3_aa: CASSPAAGAGGELFF

clone_size: .
v_call: TRBV5-1
d_call: .
j_call: TRBJ2-3
cdr3_nt: TGCGCCAGCAGCTTGGGGGTGGAGAAAGATACGCAGTATTTT
cdr3_aa: CASSLGVEKDTQYF

clone_size: .
v_call: TRBV4-2
d_call: .
j_call: TRBJ1-2
cdr3_nt: TGTGCCAGCAGCCAAGAGGGGCTGGGGGCGACCTCCGGTGGCTACACCTTC
cdr3_aa: CASSQEGLGATSGGYTF

clone_size: .
v_call: TRBV15
d_call: TRBD2
j_call: TRBJ2-3
cdr3_nt: TGTGCCACCAGCTCCGGGACTAGCGGGAGATCAGATACGCAGTATTTT
cdr3_aa: CATSSGTSGRSDTQYF

clone_size: .
v_call: TRBV7-2
d_call: .
j_call: TRBJ1-5
cdr3_nt: TGTGCCAGCAGCCCCGGGACACATTATAGCAATCAGCCCCAGCATTTT
cdr3_aa: CASSPGTHYSNQPQHF

clone_size: .
v_call: TRBV7-2
d_call: .
j_call: TRBJ2-7
cdr3_nt: TGTGCCAGCAGCTTAGGGACAACCTACGAGCAGTACTTC
cdr3_aa: CASSLGTTYEQYF

clone_size: .
v_call: TRBV4-1
d_call: TRBD2
j_call: TRBJ2-7
cdr3_nt: TGCGCCAGCAGCCAAGGACACGGGACTAGCATTGACGAGCAGTACTTC
cdr3_aa: CASSQGHGTSIDEQYF

clone_size: .
v_call: TRBV27
d_call: .
j_call: TRBJ1-5
cdr3_nt: TGTGCCAGTCCCCTCAACAGGGACCATAGCAATCAGCCCCAGCATTTT
cdr3_aa: CASPLNRDHSNQPQHF

clone_size: .
v_call: TRBV6-5
d_call: TRBD1
j_call: TRBJ2-7
cdr3_nt: TGTGCCAGCAGCCCTTTAGGGGGCCCCTACGAGCAGTACTTC
cdr3_aa: CASSPLGGPYEQYF

clone_size: .
v_call: TRBV10-2
d_call: .
j_call: TRBJ1-3
cdr3_nt: TGCGCCAGCATCCTGCAGGTCACTTCTGGAAACACCATATATTTT
cdr3_aa: CASILQVTSGNTIYF

clone_size: .
v_call: TRBV27
d_call: .
j_call: TRBJ2-5
cdr3_nt: TGTGCCAGCAGCGGTCGTCCAGGGGAGACCCAGTACTTC
cdr3_aa: CASSGRPGETQYF

clone_size: .
v_call: TRBV5-4
d_call: .
j_call: TRBJ2-7
cdr3_nt: TGTGCCAGCAGCTTGCTAGCCAGGGGCTCCTACGAGCAGTACTTC
cdr3_aa: CASSLLARGSYEQYF

clone_size: .
v_call: TRBV29-1
d_call: TRBD1
j_call: TRBJ1-1
cdr3_nt: TGCAGCGGGTTGGGTGGTCAGGGGGCGACTGAAGCTTTCTTT
cdr3_aa: CSGLGGQGATEAFF

clone_size: .
v_call: TRBV4-1
d_call: .
j_call: TRBJ1-3
cdr3_nt: TGCGCCAGCAGCACCTTCCTGGGGGGAGGCGGAAACACCATATATTTT
cdr3_aa: CASSTFLGGGGNTIYF

clone_size: .
v_call: TRBV5-1
d_call: TRBD1
j_call: TRBJ1-3
cdr3_nt: TGCGCCAGCAGCCAGGACAGGGGGTCTGGAAACACCATATATTTT
cdr3_aa: CASSQDRGSGNTIYF

clone_size: .
v_call: TRBV6-1
d_call: TRBD2
j_call: TRBJ2-4
cdr3_nt: TGTGCCAGCAGTGAACGGACTAGCGGTACCCCTCAGTACTTC
cdr3_aa: CASSERTSGTPQYF

clone_size: .
v_call: TRBV27
d_call: .
j_call: TRBJ2-1
cdr3_nt: TGTGCCAGCGCAGGGTTGAATGAGCAGTTCTTC
cdr3_aa: CASAGLNEQFF

clone_size: .
v_call: TRBV6-5
d_call: TRBD1
j_call: TRBJ1-4
cdr3_nt: TGTGCCAGCAGCCTACAGGGGGCCGAAAAACTGTTTTTT
cdr3_aa: CASSLQGAEKLFF